Sequencing of this T cell receptor beta chain was carried out in a study of T cells in Graves' hyperthyroidism and ophthalmopathy. Study-wide points: In simple terms, a model built on 13 V-J features told ophthalmopathy apart from stable hyperthyroidism.

CDR1 is LGHDT, CDR2 YNNKEL, per germline (reference sequence). Trimming took 5 bases from V and 7 from J; bases not matched to a gene: 11. CDR3 length equals 15 residues. Regions amplified from RNA transcripts were the TCR beta CDR3 regions. During a first-round RT-PCR of the TCR CDR3, the HTBI primer set was used. TCRdb re-called the multiplex PCR reads with MiXCR, one entry per CDR3 protein. Counted here are 550,000 to 850,000 distinct CDR3 sequences, under 20% occurring once; the ten biggest clones make up approximately 15%. The diagnostic basis comprised clinical symptoms, serum thyroxine and TRAb, thyroid ultrasound and orbital computed tomography. This clonotype was detected ten times or more. Its matching antigen is unknown.

Sequences were obtained from blood. This chain joins TRBV3-1 and TRBJ2-1; 7 bases are shared with TRBD1. The sequence was collected from a woman between 50 and 59 years old with Graves' hyperthyroidism that later progressed to Graves' ophthalmopathy. In DNA form, the CDR3 reads TGTGCCAGCAGCTACATGCTAGGGGGCCGGAATGAGCAGTTCTTC. Protein product: CASSYMLGGRNEQFF.